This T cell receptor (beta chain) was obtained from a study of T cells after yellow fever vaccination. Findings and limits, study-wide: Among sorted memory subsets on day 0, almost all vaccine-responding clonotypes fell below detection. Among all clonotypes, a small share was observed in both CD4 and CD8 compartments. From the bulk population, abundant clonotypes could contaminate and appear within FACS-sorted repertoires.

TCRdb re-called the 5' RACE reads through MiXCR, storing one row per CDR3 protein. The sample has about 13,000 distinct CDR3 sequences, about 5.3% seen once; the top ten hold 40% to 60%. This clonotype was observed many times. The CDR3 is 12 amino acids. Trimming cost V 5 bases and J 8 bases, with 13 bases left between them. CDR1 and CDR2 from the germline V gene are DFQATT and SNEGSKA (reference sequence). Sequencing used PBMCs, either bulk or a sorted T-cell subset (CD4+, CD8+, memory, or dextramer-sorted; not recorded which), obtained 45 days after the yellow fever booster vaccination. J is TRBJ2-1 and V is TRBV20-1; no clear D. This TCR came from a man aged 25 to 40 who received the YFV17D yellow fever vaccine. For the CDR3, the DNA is TGCAGTGCTGGCCTCCTGTCCGATGAGCAGTTCTTC. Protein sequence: CSAGLLSDEQFF.